This T cell receptor (beta chain) was observed in a study of Graves' ophthalmopathy and Graves' hyperthyroidism. Study background: The blood sample was drawn at first diagnosis and before any treatment.

TCR beta CDR3 amplification used RNA transcripts. Second-round multiplex PCR came after a first-round RT-PCR that employed HTBI primers. MiXCR was run by TCRdb on the multiplex PCR reads, yielding one entry per CDR3 protein. The sample holds more than 300,000 distinct CDR3 sequences, approximately 17% seen once. The CDR3 covers 15 residues. Losses at the gene ends were 2 bases for V and 2 bases for J; bases not matched to a gene: 5. Source material: peripheral blood. The chain carries TRBV12-3 or TRBV12-4 and TRBJ2-7; the match to TRBD1 covers 8 bases. This receptor was identified in an adult woman with stable Graves' hyperthyroidism. In DNA form, the CDR3 reads TGTGCCAGCAGTTTAAGGCAGGGGGCGGCCTACGAGCAGTACTTC. It is translated as CASSLRQGAAYEQYF.